These T cell receptor beta chains were read from a single sample in a study of response to subunit inactivated influenza vaccine. One entry per CDR3 protein results from TCRdb running MiXCR on the RT-PCR reads. This table has 450,000 to 550,000 distinct CDR3 sequences, about 25% appearing once. The material was CD4+ T cells sorted from PBMCs, obtained roughly 5 days after vaccination. The receptors come from a man aged 50 or older who received an inactivated influenza vaccine. Both conserved end residues are part of each CDR3. The D gene is left open where the match is weak. The size field is filled for only some rows; it gives once, few, many or a size class.

size	length	D	V	CDR3
few	15	.	TRBV6-5	CASSYVQATYNEQFF
many	14	.	TRBV7-2	CASKMDRLSYEQYF
.	15	TRBD2	TRBV9	CASSVGVAGGNEQFF
.	20	TRBD2	TRBV11-2	CASSFGPGTSGRVPYNEQFF
.	15	TRBD1	TRBV12-3/TRBV12-4	CASSPKTGGRNEQYF
.	14	.	TRBV7-8	CASSLNGGNQPQHF
.	12	.	TRBV7-2	CASSLTASEQYF
many	11	.	TRBV12-3/TRBV12-4	CASSLGGGYTF
.	14	.	TRBV5-1	CASSLTYGAYEQYF
.	15	.	TRBV5-5	CASSVESEANYGYTF
.	14	.	TRBV12-3/TRBV12-4	CASSRSGWQETQYF
.	15	.	TRBV2	CASSTSLTANTEAFF
many	12	TRBD1	TRBV9	CASGQGTQPQHF
few	13	.	TRBV10-1	CASGTGIQETQYF
.	14	TRBD1	TRBV10-3	CATQRGDSGEKLFF
many	18	.	TRBV6-1	CASSERTTWRSSNQPQHF
.	15	TRBD1	TRBV7-2	CASSFVGQGNSPLHF
.	16	TRBD1	TRBV4-1	CASSQGTGWSYNEQFF
.	17	.	TRBV15	CATSRDRPGTHTDTQYF
.	15	TRBD2	TRBV6-2/TRBV6-3	CASRRTSGSSNTQYF
.	17	.	TRBV12-3/TRBV12-4	CASSQGGTGRSYNEQFF
few	13	TRBD2	TRBV7-2	CASTLRPTSGVHF
.	13	.	TRBV29-1	CSVTGRVSYEQYF
few	15	TRBD1	TRBV7-9	CASSQGTGRIGEQFF
few	13	.	TRBV5-6	CASSLFMSNEQFF
many	14	.	TRBV6-5	CASSYDGMNTEAFF
few	17	TRBD1	TRBV5-1	CASPEVRDRSTTGELFF
.	16	.	TRBV4-2	CASSQEWGSSYNEQFF
.	15	.	TRBV4-1	CASSHPTRTYYEQYF
many	14	.	TRBV3-1	CASSLRDSNQPQHF
.	17	TRBD2	TRBV7-9	CASSTTGTSGPLDEQFF
.	16	TRBD2	TRBV7-9	CASSLALTSGYYEQYF
few	13	TRBD2	TRBV20-1	CSAKAGGTDTQYF
.	16	TRBD1	TRBV7-2	CASSLAGQGAPYEQYF
.	16	.	TRBV11-2	CASSLGGIRPESPLHF
.	14	TRBD1	TRBV29-1	CSCTRTGWNTEAFF
.	14	.	TRBV20-1	CSAEGRSGANVLTF
once	18	.	TRBV2	CACRFDTFSQTNTGELFF
.	14	.	TRBV5-1	CASSLGHGSYEQYF
.	16	.	TRBV12-3/TRBV12-4	CASSFQRGITNSPLHF
.	15	TRBD1	TRBV6-1	CASRTGTGVNTEAFF
.	11	.	TRBV12-3/TRBV12-4	CASSPGSEQYF
.	14	TRBD1	TRBV5-1	CASSPGGVATEAFF
.	15	TRBD2	TRBV20-1	CSAFPIAGGSYEQYF
.	14	.	TRBV7-9	CASSRSLGTDTQYF
few	16	TRBD2	TRBV24-1	CATSESGLADNNEQFF
few	14	.	TRBV20-1	CSAEPGGVRNEQFF
.	16	TRBD2	TRBV7-8	CASRSAAGGVMDEQFF
.	14	.	TRBV11-2	CASSLGMESEKLFF
few	16	.	TRBV7-6	CASSSPLGGEFYEQYF
.	13	.	TRBV19	CARGPVGGDEQYF
.	13	.	TRBV7-3	CASSLTYKEKLFF
.	15	.	TRBV10-3	CAISDTISGANVLTF
few	13	TRBD2	TRBV7-8	CASSPGTSNEQFF
few	12	.	TRBV10-3	CAISDSGDTQYF
few	13	TRBD1	TRBV20-1	CSAITGGDYGYTF
few	16	.	TRBV10-3	CAISETIRGRLDEQFF
few	15	TRBD1	TRBV27	CASSLIQGTNEKLFF
.	18	.	TRBV11-2	CASSSHAGTRTSTDTQYF